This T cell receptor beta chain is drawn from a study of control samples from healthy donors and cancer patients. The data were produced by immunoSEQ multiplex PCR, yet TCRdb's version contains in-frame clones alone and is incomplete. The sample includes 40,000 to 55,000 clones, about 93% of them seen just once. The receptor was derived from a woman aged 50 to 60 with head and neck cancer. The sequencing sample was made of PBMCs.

The CDR3 nucleotides are TGTGCCAGCAGCCCGGGACATAACTATGGCTACACCTTC. This sequence encodes CASSPGHNYGYTF. The chain joins TRBV6-5 to TRBJ1-2, with D tentatively TRBD1 (6 bases). V lost 6 bases, J lost 1 base, and 9 bases lay in between. This CDR3 region has 13 residues. Germline CDR1 MNHEY, CDR2 SVGAGI.